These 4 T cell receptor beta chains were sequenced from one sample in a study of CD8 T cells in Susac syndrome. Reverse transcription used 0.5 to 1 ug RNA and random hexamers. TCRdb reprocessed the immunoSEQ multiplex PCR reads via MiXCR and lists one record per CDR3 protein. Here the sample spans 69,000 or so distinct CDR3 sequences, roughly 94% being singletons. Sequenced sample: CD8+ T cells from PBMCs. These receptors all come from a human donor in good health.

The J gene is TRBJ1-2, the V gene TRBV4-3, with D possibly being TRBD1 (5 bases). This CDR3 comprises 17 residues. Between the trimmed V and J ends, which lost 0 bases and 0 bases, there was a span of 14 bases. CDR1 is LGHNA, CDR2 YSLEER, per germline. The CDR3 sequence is CASSQDGVGPPNYGYTF. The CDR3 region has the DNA TGCGCCAGCAGCCAAGATGGGGTGGGGCCCCCTAACTATGGCTACACCTTC.

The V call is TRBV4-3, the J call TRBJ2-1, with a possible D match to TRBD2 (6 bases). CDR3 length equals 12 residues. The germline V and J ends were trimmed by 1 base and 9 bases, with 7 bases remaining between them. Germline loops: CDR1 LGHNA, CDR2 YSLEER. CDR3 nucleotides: TGCGCCAGCAGCCAAGCCGGGGGTGAGCAGTTCTTC. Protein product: CASSQAGGEQFF.

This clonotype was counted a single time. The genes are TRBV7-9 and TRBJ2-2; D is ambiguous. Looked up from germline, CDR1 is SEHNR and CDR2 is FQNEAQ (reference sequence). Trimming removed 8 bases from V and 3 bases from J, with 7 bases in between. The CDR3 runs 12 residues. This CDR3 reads CASRADTGELFF. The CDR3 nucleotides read TGTGCCAGCCGGGCGGACACCGGGGAGCTGTTTTTT.

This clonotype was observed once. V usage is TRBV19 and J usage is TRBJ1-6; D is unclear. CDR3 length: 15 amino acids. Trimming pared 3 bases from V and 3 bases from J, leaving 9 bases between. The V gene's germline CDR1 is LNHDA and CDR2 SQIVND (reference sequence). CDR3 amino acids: CASSMDRFYNSPLHF. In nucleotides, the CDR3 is TGTGCCAGTAGTATGGACCGATTCTATAATTCACCCCTCCACTTT.